This entry lists 2 T cell receptor beta chains sequenced from one sample in a study of a mutant IDH1 vaccine in newly diagnosed glioma. Clones were sequenced by immunoSEQ multiplex PCR, and TCRdb holds only the in-frame ones, with some missing. The repertoire holds roughly 70,000 clones, about four fifths seen once, with approximately 4.5% in the top ten. Time point noted: baseline, week 1 (first vaccination visit). Treatment indicated: pre-vaccination baseline after standard-of-care therapy. The sequences come from peripheral blood mononuclear cells (PBMCs), collected from a glioma patient treated with radiotherapy, temozolomide or both. The receptors were sampled from a woman younger than 30 with glioma. Some clones in this sample may be carry-over from other donors' samples.

The chain couples TRBV30 to TRBJ1-4; maybe TRBD1 (6 bases). This CDR3 contains 16 residues. Germline V lookup: CDR1 GTSNPN, CDR2 SVGIG (reference sequence). Trimming pared 3 bases from V and 7 bases from J, leaving 21 bases between. This CDR3 reads CAWRGPWAGASEKLFF. Written as DNA, the CDR3 is TGTGCCTGGAGAGGGCCCTGGGCAGGGGCGAGTGAAAAACTGTTTTTT.

CDR3 sequence reads: CSARYSPEAFF. In nucleotides, the CDR3 is TGCAGTGCTAGGTACTCTCCTGAAGCTTTCTTT. The chain uses TRBV20-1 and TRBJ1-1; D gene unclear. This CDR3 has 11 residues. V dropped 3 bases and J dropped 6 bases, with 8 bases sitting between them. Germline assignment: CDR1 DFQATT and CDR2 SNEGSKA (reference sequence).